This T cell receptor beta chain derives from a study of blood T cell repertoires in COVID-19. Study-level background: Sites in the United States, Italy and Spain provided acute and convalescent COVID-19 samples. Sources were T cells, B-cell-depleted T cells, or PBMCs; the material itself was cDNA or gDNA.

With 3 bases clipped from V and 2 bases from J, the junction kept 5 bases outside the gene matches. This CDR3 region has 16 residues. Germline values: CDR1 MDHEN, CDR2 SYDVKM. Authors' methods: The assay estimated nucleated cells by amplifying reference gene primers. Sequencing used immunoSEQ multiplex PCR; TCRdb keeps in-frame clones, though not all of them. V and J calls and clone size are given by that table; D and trimming were obtained from the DNA. The data hold some 180,000 clones, with more than 80% observed a single time. The Seattle site enrolled patients during active infection and followed them longitudinally.

Sequenced sample: peripheral blood. The gene calls are TRBV28 and TRBJ2-3; the match to TRBD2 covers 10 bases. This clonotype was obtained from a woman older than 75 with COVID-19, enrolled during active disease. The CDR3 coding sequence is TGTGCCAGCAGTTTCGGACTAGCGGTACCCACAGATACGCAGTATTTT. It encodes CASSFGLAVPTDTQYF.